Presented here are 28 T cell receptor beta chains from one specimen sequenced in a study of T cells in Graves' hyperthyroidism and ophthalmopathy. RNA transcripts provided the source from which TCR beta CDR3 regions were amplified. The HTBI primer set was used in a first-round RT-PCR of the TCR CDR3. In TCRdb, the multiplex PCR reads were re-called with MiXCR into one record per CDR3 protein. The data hold hundreds of thousands of distinct CDR3 sequences, with less than 15% observed a single time. Input material: blood. The receptors shown here come from a young woman with Graves' hyperthyroidism.

A word on this clonotype: A single base separates this from a much larger clone, so it may be a read error. The rearrangement links TRBV5-1 to TRBJ2-7, with 10 bases aligning to TRBD1. CDR1 is SGHRS and CDR2 is YFSETQ in the germline V gene. V was pared by 0 bases and J by 9 bases, with 9 bases of the junction left unmatched. This CDR3 has 15 amino acids. CDR3 nucleotides: TGCGCCAGCAGCTTGGGTTCCGGGACAGGGGAGGTGCAGTACTTC. This sequence encodes CASSLGSGTGEVQYF.

This clonotype was found many times. The chain carries TRBV12-3 or TRBV12-4 and TRBJ2-5; 9 nucleotides line up with TRBD1. The length of the CDR3 is 15 residues. V shed 6 bases and J 0 bases; nucleotides not matched to a gene: 5. CDR3 amino acids: CASSAGTGNQETQYF. For the CDR3, the DNA is TGTGCCAGCAGCGCCGGGACAGGGAACCAAGAGACCCAGTACTTC.

This clonotype was recorded many times. This chain uses TRBV10-3 with TRBJ2-5; the D is unclear. Trimming cost V 10 bases and J 0 bases, with 9 bases left between them. CDR1 is ENHRY and CDR2 is SYGVKD in the germline V gene. The CDR3 loop spans 12 amino acids. The CDR3 here is CASGRDQETQYF. CDR3 coding DNA: TGTGCCAGCGGTAGGGACCAAGAGACCCAGTACTTC.

This clonotype was picked up a small number of times. A much bigger clone sits one base away, suggesting this may be a read error. The chain couples TRBV27 to TRBJ2-7, with 7 bases identical to TRBD1. CDR1 and CDR2 from the germline V gene are MNHEY and SMNVEV (reference sequence). This CDR3 has 14 residues. The CDR3 is CASSSVDRTYKQYF. CDR3 nucleotides: TGTGCCAGCAGTTCGGTGGACAGGACCTACAAGCAGTACTTC.

Many counts were recorded for this clonotype. The chain is built from TRBV12-3 or TRBV12-4 and TRBJ2-3; tentatively, D is TRBD1 or TRBD2 (6 bases each). The germline V and J ends were trimmed by 6 bases and 4 bases, with 11 bases remaining between them. The CDR3 spans 13 residues. CDR3 sequence: CASSPGAADTQYF. CDR3 sequence (DNA): TGTGCCAGCAGCCCGGGGGCGGCAGATACGCAGTATTTT.

V is TRBV9 and J is TRBJ2-1; 13 positions agree with TRBD2. The V gene end was trimmed by 3 bases and the J gene end by 6 bases; junction bases not matched to a gene: 3. Germline CDR1 reads SGDLS; CDR2 reads YYNGEE. The CDR3 contains 15 residues. Here the CDR3 DNA reads TGTGCCAGCAGCGCGACTAGCGGGGGGTTCAATGAGCAGTTCTTC. Its translation is CASSATSGGFNEQFF. Full variable domain (rest looked up from reference TRBV9 and TRBJ2-1): DSGVTQTPKHLITATGQRVTLRCSPRSGDLSVYWYQQSLDQGLQFLIQYYNGEERAKGNILERFSAQQFPDLHSELNLSSLELGDSALYFCASSATSGGFNEQFFGPGTRLTVL.

This clonotype occurred many times. The V and J genes are TRBV2 and TRBJ1-4; possible D gene TRBD1, 5 bases. This CDR3 is built from 14 residues. V dropped 6 bases and J dropped 7 bases, with 15 bases sitting between them. Germline V gene lookup returns CDR1 SNHLY and CDR2 FYNNEI. This CDR3 reads CASRYQGVSEKLFF. The CDR3 DNA is TGTGCCAGCAGGTACCAGGGTGTGAGTGAAAAACTGTTTTTT.

There are many counts of this clonotype. The rearrangement joins TRBV7-8 to TRBJ1-4; D is unclear. The CDR3 is made up of 17 amino acids. The germline V gene encodes CDR1 SGHVS and CDR2 FQNEAQ. Trimming removed 5 bases at V and 8 bases at J, with 24 bases between. Here the CDR3 DNA reads TGTGCCAGCAGCCAAGGACGGCTACCCCTTGTCGGGGAAAAACTGTTTTTT. Translating gives CASSQGRLPLVGEKLFF.

The genes are TRBV20-1 and TRBJ2-7; D is uncertain. The V end was cut by 5 bases, the J end by 2 bases, with 13 bases between. Germline V CDR1 and CDR2: DFQATT, SNEGSKA (reference sequence). This CDR3 has 13 amino acids. The CDR3 coding sequence is TGCAGTGCTGACTTTTCTGAAACCTACGAGCAGTACTTC. Its translation is CSADFSETYEQYF.

This clonotype was seen repeatedly, ten times or more. The chain recombines TRBV2 with TRBJ2-3; D possibly corresponds to TRBD2 (6 bases). CDR1 SNHLY and CDR2 FYNNEI come from the germline V gene. The V gene lost 5 bases and the J gene lost 2 bases, with 14 bases spanning the gap. The CDR3 has 15 amino acids. The CDR3 DNA sequence: TGTGCCAGCAGTTCTATCGGGGGTTACACAGATACGCAGTATTTT. Translated: CASSSIGGYTDTQYF. The full variable domain, in which reference TRBV2 and TRBJ2-3 provide the parts outside the CDR3, is EPEVTQTPSHQVTQMGQEVILRCVPISNHLYFYWYRQILGQKVEFLVSFYNNEISEKSEIFDDQFSVERPDGSNFTLKIRSTKLEDSAMYFCASSSIGGYTDTQYFGPGTRLTVL.

This clonotype was observed many times. This sequence joins TRBV11-2 and TRBJ1-2; 7 nucleotides line up with TRBD1. CDR1 SGHAT and CDR2 FQNNGV come from the germline V gene. The V gene end was trimmed by 1 base and the J gene end by 4 bases; junction bases not matched to a gene: 9. CDR3 length: 16 residues. For the CDR3, the DNA is TGTGCCAGCAGCTTAGGGGACAGCGACTACGCCTATGGCTACACCTTC. It is translated as CASSLGDSDYAYGYTF.

At least ten counts were recorded for this clonotype. V and J are TRBV20-1 and TRBJ2-7; tentative D call: TRBD1 (6 bases). V lost 1 base, J lost 3 bases, and 16 bases lay in between. In germline, CDR1 is DFQATT, CDR2 SNEGSKA (reference sequence). This CDR3 region has 15 residues. CDR3 DNA sequence: TGCAGTGCTAGAGTACCCGGGACACTTGTCTACGAGCAGTACTTC. It encodes CSARVPGTLVYEQYF.

This clonotype was detected a few times. The genes are TRBV30 and TRBJ2-3; weak D call: TRBD2 (5 bases). The CDR3 extends over 14 amino acids. CDR1 GTSNPN and CDR2 SVGIG come from the germline V gene (reference sequence). With 2 bases removed from V and 4 bases from J, the gap between germline ends came to 13 bases. The CDR3, as DNA: TGTGCCTGGAGTTCAGCGGTCGGTGCAGATACGCAGTATTTT. It translates to CAWSSAVGADTQYF.

The chain has TRBV19 and TRBJ2-7; no reliable D call. Trimming shortened V by 5 bases and J by 4 bases, and 12 bases separated the two germline ends. Germline V lookup: CDR1 LNHDA, CDR2 SQIVND (reference sequence). The CDR3 spans 13 residues. The CDR3 is CASSPQDGYEQYF. In DNA, the CDR3 is TGTGCCAGTAGTCCCCAGGACGGATACGAGCAGTACTTC.

The chain is built from TRBV20-1 and TRBJ2-7, with TRBD2 matching 8 bases. The length of the CDR3 is 13 residues. From germline, CDR1 is DFQATT and CDR2 SNEGSKA (reference sequence). V was clipped by 5 bases and J by 5 bases; unmatched bases: 8. For the CDR3, the DNA is TGCAGTGCTGCAGGGACTAGTGGGGACGAGCAGTACTTC. Protein: CSAAGTSGDEQYF.

The rearrangement links TRBV29-1 to TRBJ1-6, with TRBD1 as a possible D gene (6 bases). Between the trimmed V and J ends, which lost 4 bases and 9 bases, there was a span of 16 bases. Germline assignment: CDR1 SQVTM and CDR2 ANQGSEA. The CDR3 sequence is 14 residues long. For the CDR3, the DNA is TGCAGCGTTGCATCCGGGAGGGGGTTTTCACCCCTCCACTTT. Protein product: CSVASGRGFSPLHF.

This clonotype has a count of ten or more. The CDR3 reads CASSLSPGTGKNEQFF. The CDR3, as DNA: TGTGCCAGCAGTCTGAGTCCCGGGACAGGGAAAAATGAGCAGTTCTTC. The chain recombines TRBV28 with TRBJ2-1; 9 nucleotides agree with TRBD1. This CDR3 region has 16 residues. CDR1 and CDR2 from the germline V gene are MDHEN and SYDVKM. V was clipped by 5 bases and J by 7 bases; unmatched bases: 12.

This clonotype was counted a few times. This chain joins TRBV6-1 and TRBJ1-1; TRBD1 matches 7 bases. CDR1 is MNHNS and CDR2 is SASEGT in the germline V gene. V shed 10 bases, J shed 1 base, and the junction held 18 bases outside the gene matches. The CDR3 is made up of 17 amino acids. Here the CDR3 DNA reads TGTGCCACTTCAAAACAGGGGAGAGGGCTTTCGAACACTGAAGCTTTCTTT. Protein sequence: CATSKQGRGLSNTEAFF.

This clonotype was counted only a few times. The chain links TRBV27 to TRBJ1-5; TRBD1 matches at 7 bases. CDR1 and CDR2 from the germline V gene are MNHEY and SMNVEV (reference sequence). The CDR3 loop spans 15 amino acids. Losses at the gene ends were 5 bases for V and 2 bases for J; bases not matched to a gene: 6. The CDR3 DNA reads as TGTGCCAGCAGTAAACAGGGGTACGGCAATCAGCCCCAGCATTTT. It encodes CASSKQGYGNQPQHF.

This clonotype was seen at least ten times. The V and J genes are TRBV7-3 and TRBJ2-3; TRBD1 is a possible D gene (7 bases). The CDR3 consists of 15 residues. Germline loops: CDR1 SGHTA, CDR2 FQGTGA. The V gene lost 1 base and the J gene lost 6 bases, with 14 bases spanning the gap. The CDR3 here is CASSLIGGGGDTQYF. The CDR3 DNA follows: TGTGCCAGCAGCTTAATCGGAGGGGGCGGCGATACGCAGTATTTT.

Many counts were recorded for this clonotype. J is TRBJ2-3 and V is TRBV24-1; D gene ambiguous. The length of the CDR3 is 15 residues. Looked up from germline, CDR1 is KGHDR and CDR2 is SFDVKD. Trimming pared 5 bases from V and 0 bases from J, leaving 11 bases between. The CDR3 nucleotides read TGTGCCACCAGTGCCTACATAGCTAGCACAGATACGCAGTATTTT. Translated, it gives CATSAYIASTDTQYF.

This clonotype was found a few times. The chain has TRBV20-1 and TRBJ2-7; no firm D call. The CDR3 runs to 13 residues. With 0 bases removed from V and 5 bases from J, the gap between germline ends came to 11 bases. The germline V gene encodes CDR1 DFQATT and CDR2 SNEGSKA (reference sequence). The CDR3 region is CSARDSRVDEQYF. The CDR3 bases are TGCAGTGCTAGAGACAGCCGGGTGGACGAGCAGTACTTC.

In this sample, this clonotype turned up many times. The chain recombines TRBV20-1 with TRBJ2-1, with unresolved D. V was shortened by 4 bases and J by 5 bases, with 15 bases between the two germline ends. The CDR3 spans 14 residues. The germline CDR1 and CDR2 sequences are DFQATT and SNEGSKA (reference sequence). DNA for the CDR3: TGCAGTGCTAAAACACAAATAGCCCACAATGAGCAGTTCTTC. Translated, it gives CSAKTQIAHNEQFF.

The J gene is TRBJ2-2, the V gene TRBV20-1; D is possibly TRBD2 (5 bases). V lost 3 bases and J lost 0, with 11 bases in between. CDR1 and CDR2 (germline): DFQATT, SNEGSKA (reference sequence). The CDR3 covers 15 residues. The CDR3 region is CSASLGSANTGELFF. The CDR3 coding sequence is TGCAGTGCTAGTCTCGGTAGCGCGAACACCGGGGAGCTGTTTTTT.

This clonotype was counted at least ten times. In DNA, the CDR3 is TGTGCCAGCACCGGACAGGACAATGAGCAGTTCTTC. Protein: CASTGQDNEQFF. This chain connects TRBV7-9 to TRBJ2-1; the match to TRBD1 covers 7 bases. V trimming: 7 bases; J trimming: 5 bases; junction bases outside the gene matches: 2. CDR1 is SEHNR and CDR2 is FQNEAQ in the germline V gene (reference sequence). This CDR3 region has 12 residues.

This clonotype has a handful of counts. The chain has TRBV19 and TRBJ1-2; 10 bases match TRBD1. V gave up 5 bases and J gave up 8 bases; unmatched junction bases: 17. Germline V gene sequence: CDR1 LNHDA, CDR2 SQIVND (reference sequence). The CDR3 loop spans 17 amino acids. The chain's CDR3 is CASSQTGRRQGAKGYTF. CDR3 bases: TGTGCCAGTAGTCAGACCGGCCGAAGACAGGGGGCGAAGGGCTACACCTTC.

This clonotype was seen repeatedly, ten times or more. The chain recombines TRBV11-2 with TRBJ2-1, with no clear D. V was cut by 7 bases and J by 8 bases, with 24 bases left in between. The CDR3 is 16 residues long. Germline V gene data show CDR1 as SGHAT and CDR2 as FQNNGV. For the CDR3, the DNA is TGTGCCAGCACCCCTTGGGTCGTAGTCCACCACCATGAGCAGTTCTTC. As protein: CASTPWVVVHHHEQFF.

This clonotype has a count of ten or more. The CDR3 reads CAISGSPGTGINPQHF. The CDR3, as DNA: TGTGCCATCAGTGGAAGTCCCGGGACAGGGATTAACCCCCAGCATTTT. V is TRBV10-3 and J is TRBJ1-5, with 9 bases aligning to TRBD1. J gave up 10 bases and V 4 bases, and 14 bases lay outside the gene matches. CDR3 length: 16 amino acids. Germline-derived CDR1 and CDR2 are ENHRY and SYGVKD.